The next 4 T cell receptor beta chains were all read from a single sample in a study of vaccination and CD4 T cells after COVID-19. These receptors have no identified antigens. Treatment: approximately 10-day PBMC culture with coronavirus spike peptide pools or control peptides (ViraFEST assay). Once obtained from cultured CD4+ T cells, the DNA was sequenced using the Oncomine TCR Beta short-read assay. From the PCR reads, TCRdb called clonotypes with MiXCR, one entry per CDR3 protein. This repertoire shows approximately 15,000 distinct CDR3 sequences, about 50% found once; its top ten account for approximately 4.6%. This material consisted of CD4+ T cells from blood, cultured in vitro, taken before SARS-CoV-2 vaccination. The receptor set was obtained from a human donor who had recovered from COVID-19.

The V call is TRBV27, the J call TRBJ1-1; a weak D match, TRBD1 (5 bases). Trimming pared 4 bases from V and 4 bases from J, leaving 13 bases between. Germline V lookup: CDR1 MNHEY, CDR2 SMNVEV (reference sequence). The CDR3 is 14 amino acids. The CDR3 sequence: CASSSPARVTEAFF. Written as DNA, the CDR3 is TGTGCCAGCAGTTCCCCAGCCAGGGTCACTGAAGCTTTCTTT.

The genes are TRBV6-5 and TRBJ2-2, with D maybe TRBD1 (6 bases). CDR1 MNHEY and CDR2 SVGAGI come from the germline V gene. With 2 bases removed from V and 9 bases from J, the gap between germline ends came to 19 bases. This CDR3 contains 16 residues. CDR3 loop: CASSYPGRTVGRELFF. DNA for the CDR3: TGTGCCAGCAGTTACCCCGGAAGGACAGTAGGCCGGGAGCTGTTTTTT.

The chain uses TRBV4-1 and TRBJ2-3; 7 bases match TRBD2. This CDR3 has 15 residues. Germline CDR1 reads MGHRA; CDR2 reads YSYEKL. Trimming at V came to 3 bases and at J to 5 bases, leaving 8 bases not matched to a gene. The CDR3 spells CASSQIPGRGDTQYF. DNA for the CDR3: TGCGCCAGCAGCCAGATTCCGGGGAGGGGAGATACGCAGTATTTT.

The chain is built from TRBV5-1 and TRBJ1-1; D is unclear. Germline values: CDR1 SGHRS, CDR2 YFSETQ. This CDR3 contains 12 residues. V shed 3 bases and J shed 3 bases, with 6 bases lying between them. DNA of the CDR3: TGCGCCAGCAGCTCCCGGGACACTGAAGCTTTCTTT. Protein product: CASSSRDTEAFF.